The 21 T cell receptor beta chains below all came from one sample that was sequenced in a study of neurological immune-mediated disorders. TCRdb reanalysed the 5' RACE reads using MiXCR and keeps one entry per CDR3 protein. This sample has 26,000 or so distinct CDR3 sequences, with under 8% found just once. The sample was PBMCs. These receptor sequences come from a woman aged 45-65 years in good health.

This clonotype was observed at least ten times. The rearrangement links TRBV20-1 to TRBJ2-5; 7 nucleotides agree with TRBD1. Germline V lookup: CDR1 DFQATT, CDR2 SNEGSKA (reference sequence). V shed 3 bases and J 2 bases; nucleotides not matched to a gene: 15. This CDR3 is built from 17 residues. The CDR3 DNA is TGCAGTGCTAGCGCTATTGCGACAGGGTGGGAGCAAGAGACCCAGTACTTC. This codes for CSASAIATGWEQETQYF.

This clonotype is judged medium-sized (0.01 to 0.1%). The V and J genes are TRBV27 and TRBJ2-3, with D unclear. This CDR3 is 14 amino acids long. CDR1 is MNHEY and CDR2 is SMNVEV in the germline V gene (reference sequence). Trimming took off 2 bases at V and 13 bases at J, with 19 bases between the two ends. CDR3 in amino acids: CASSLGPTNPNKYF. CDR3 in DNA: TGTGCCAGCAGTTTAGGGCCAACCAATCCCAATAAGTATTTT.

The sample holds many counts of this clonotype. This chain links TRBV7-9 with TRBJ1-1; 8 positions agree with TRBD1. Trimming at V came to 4 bases and at J to 6 bases, leaving 4 bases not matched to a gene. This CDR3 has 13 amino acids. In germline, CDR1 is SEHNR, CDR2 FQNEAQ (reference sequence). The DNA for the CDR3 is TGTGCCAGCAGCTGGACAGGGACCGCTGAAGCTTTCTTT. Its protein is CASSWTGTAEAFF.

This clonotype came up many times. V is TRBV12-3 or TRBV12-4 and J is TRBJ1-1; D unresolved. The V and J ends lost 8 bases and 0 bases respectively, with 13 bases between them. CDR3 size: 14 residues. The CDR3 DNA is TGTGCCAGCGGGAGGGCAGCGATGAACACTGAAGCTTTCTTT. Protein product: CASGRAAMNTEAFF.

In this sample, this clonotype turned up many times. The chain joins TRBV20-1 to TRBJ2-1, with TRBD2 identical over 9 bases. The CDR3 spans 15 residues. Germline CDR1 and CDR2: DFQATT and SNEGSKA (reference sequence). This chain's CDR3 is CSGGKAGGYYNEQFF. The CDR3 bases are TGCAGCGGCGGAAAAGCGGGAGGTTACTACAATGAGCAGTTCTTC.

This clonotype appeared many times. The V and J genes are TRBV3-1 and TRBJ1-1; D is ambiguous. V gave up 4 bases and J gave up 0 bases, with 9 bases separating them. The CDR3 runs to 14 residues. Germline V gives CDR1 LGHDT, CDR2 YNNKEL (reference sequence). The CDR3 DNA reads as TGTGCCAGCAGCCTCGGACGGCTGAACACTGAAGCTTTCTTT. This codes for CASSLGRLNTEAFF.

The J gene is TRBJ2-7, the V gene TRBV10-3; TRBD1 aligns across 8 bases. From germline, CDR1 is ENHRY and CDR2 SYGVKD. V was clipped by 8 bases and J by 7 bases; unmatched bases: 7. CDR3 length: 12 residues. CDR3 DNA sequence: TGTGCCATCGGAGACAGGGGAGAAGAGCAGTACTTC. It encodes CAIGDRGEEQYF.

This clonotype is labeled medium-sized. The J gene is TRBJ1-3, the V gene TRBV7-2, with D perhaps TRBD1 (6 bases). The V gene lost 5 bases and the J gene lost 8 bases, with 13 bases spanning the gap. The V gene's germline CDR1 is SGHTA and CDR2 FQGNSA. The CDR3 extends over 13 amino acids. The DNA for the CDR3 is TGTGCCAGCAGCCCAGACAGGACATACACCATATATTTT. Translating it yields CASSPDRTYTIYF.

This clonotype has at least ten counts. The chain links TRBV20-1 to TRBJ2-7; 7 nucleotides align to TRBD2. Per germline, CDR1 DFQATT and CDR2 SNEGSKA (reference sequence). V gave up 2 bases and J gave up 5 bases; unmatched junction bases: 6. This CDR3 has 13 amino acids. The CDR3 region has the DNA TGCAGTGCTAGATGGGCGCTAGCGGACGAGCAGTACTTC. Its protein is CSARWALADEQYF.

This clonotype was seen repeatedly, ten times or more. The CDR3 loop reads CASSQDTGFGMNTEAFF. The DNA for the CDR3 is TGTGCCAGCAGCCAAGATACAGGGTTCGGAATGAACACTGAAGCTTTCTTT. The V gene is TRBV14, the J gene TRBJ1-1; weak D call: TRBD1 (6 bases). Germline-derived CDR1 and CDR2 are SGHDN and FVKESK. This CDR3 comprises 17 residues. V lost 0 bases and J 0 bases, leaving 14 bases between the germline ends.

The sample holds many counts of this clonotype. The V and J genes are TRBV5-1 and TRBJ2-3, with 8 bases matching TRBD1. This CDR3 spans 15 amino acids. Germline CDR1 reads SGHRS; CDR2 reads YFSETQ. The trim removed 1 base at V and 2 bases at J, leaving 3 bases unmatched. The CDR3 nucleotides read TGCGCCAGCAGCTTGCAGGGGGCCCCCACAGATACGCAGTATTTT. Amino acid sequence: CASSLQGAPTDTQYF.

This clonotype appeared many times. This sequence joins TRBV20-1 and TRBJ1-2; D gene ambiguous. Germline CDR1 is DFQATT and CDR2 is SNEGSKA (reference sequence). The CDR3 is 12 amino acids. The V end lost 3 bases, the J end lost 13 bases, and 18 bases lay between the germline ends. This chain's CDR3 is CSASLRLEVATF. The CDR3 DNA reads TGCAGTGCTAGTCTACGGTTAGAGGTAGCCACCTTC.

Comments on this clonotype: A much larger clone differs from this one at a single base, so this may be a read error. The chain joins TRBV19 to TRBJ1-6; D possibly corresponds to TRBD1 (5 bases). This CDR3 contains 12 residues. CDR1 and CDR2 (germline): LNHDA, SQIVND (reference sequence). CDR3: CACSTRQTSLHF. CDR3 in DNA: TGTGCCTGTAGTACCCGACAGACATCCCTCCACTTT.

This clonotype was seen ten or more times. J is TRBJ2-7 and V is TRBV5-1, with 9 bases aligning to TRBD2. The V gene's germline CDR1 is SGHRS and CDR2 YFSETQ. CDR3 length: 15 amino acids. Trimming cost V 7 bases and J 2 bases; bases outside gene matches: 10. The CDR3 is CASAGGDARAYEQYF. CDR3 in DNA: TGCGCCAGCGCGGGGGGGGACGCCAGGGCCTACGAGCAGTACTTC.

This clonotype came up many times. V usage is TRBV9 and J usage is TRBJ1-1; D call uncertain. V gave up 0 bases and J gave up 0 bases, with 12 bases separating them. Looked up from germline, CDR1 is SGDLS and CDR2 is YYNGEE. The CDR3 consists of 16 residues. For the CDR3, the DNA is TGTGCCAGCAGCGTAGATGCCATCTCCATGAACACTGAAGCTTTCTTT. This encodes CASSVDAISMNTEAFF.

The table lists this clonotype with many counts. DNA for the CDR3: TGTGCCAGCAGCTTAGTACAGGGAGGGGCCAACGTCCTGACTTTC. This encodes CASSLVQGGANVLTF. The chain is built from TRBV7-9 and TRBJ2-6, with D perhaps TRBD1 (6 bases). V was cut by 1 base and J by 4 bases, with 8 bases left in between. Germline loops: CDR1 SEHNR, CDR2 FQNEAQ (reference sequence). CDR3 size: 15 residues.

This clonotype was seen ten or more times. The V and J genes are TRBV7-2 and TRBJ1-5; a weak D match, TRBD1 (5 bases). CDR3 length: 16 amino acids. Germline values: CDR1 SGHTA, CDR2 FQGNSA. Trimming removed 1 base from V and 0 bases from J, with 10 bases in between. The CDR3 is CASSLGGGSSNQPQHF. As DNA, the CDR3 is TGTGCCAGCAGCTTAGGGGGGGGTAGTAGCAATCAGCCCCAGCATTTT.

Comment on this clonotype: One end of the junction varies from germline; a read error may be responsible. This chain links TRBV3-1 with TRBJ1-3, with D uncertain. The CDR3 has 15 residues. The V gene's germline CDR1 is LGHDT and CDR2 YNNKEL (reference sequence). The CDR3 region is CVSSQALRSGNTINF. CDR3 DNA: TGTGTCAGCAGCCAAGCCCTCCGCTCTGGAAACACCATAAATTTT.

The V call is TRBV19, the J call TRBJ2-3, with D uncertain. V was trimmed by 8 bases and J by 4 bases, leaving 19 bases between them. The CDR3 totals 15 residues. From germline, CDR1 is LNHDA and CDR2 SQIVND (reference sequence). Here the CDR3 DNA reads TGTGCCAGTTCCGCCGGGCCCCTGACGGCAGATACGCAGTATTTT. Protein: CASSAGPLTADTQYF.

At least ten counts were recorded for this clonotype. The chain employs TRBV5-1 and TRBJ1-5; D is perhaps TRBD1 (5 bases). The CDR3 runs 14 residues. Trimming took off 4 bases at V and 5 bases at J, with 13 bases between the two ends. Looked up from germline, CDR1 is SGHRS and CDR2 is YFSETQ. The CDR3 loop is CASSPGRDDQPQHF. The CDR3 DNA follows: TGCGCCAGCAGCCCCGGGAGGGACGATCAGCCCCAGCATTTT. Variable domain in full (rest from reference TRBV5-1 and TRBJ1-5): KAGVTQTPRYLIKTRGQQVTLSCSPISGHRSVSWYQQTPGQGLQFLFEYFSETQRNKGNFPGRFSGRQFSNSRSEMNVSTLELGDSALYLCASSPGRDDQPQHFGDGTRLSIL.

The rearrangement links TRBV20-1 to TRBJ2-3; maybe TRBD1 (5 bases). The CDR3 spans 11 residues. Trimming shortened V by 7 bases and J by 3 bases, and 8 bases separated the two germline ends. Per germline, CDR1 DFQATT and CDR2 SNEGSKA (reference sequence). CDR3 region: CSGTRTDTQYF. The CDR3 DNA reads TGCAGTGGGACAAGGACAGATACGCAGTATTTT.